The next 14 T cell receptor beta chains were all read from a single sample in a study of cytomegalovirus exposure and HLA in healthy donors. The PCR ran on 60 Vbeta and 13 Jbeta primers. The protocol was immunoSEQ multiplex PCR, while the TCRdb copy is restricted to in-frame clones and leaves out a portion. The sample contains some 80,000 clones, 78% of which appear only once. The sample consisted of PBMCs. The receptors derive from a man aged 18 to 30 in good health and CMV-seropositive.

V gene TRBV7-2 combines with J gene TRBJ2-2; perhaps TRBD2 as D (6 bases). V lost 2 bases, J lost 5 bases, and 15 bases lay in between. This CDR3 spans 16 amino acids. The germline gives CDR1 SGHTA, CDR2 FQGNSA. DNA of the CDR3: TGTGCCAGCAGCTTATCTCCGACTAGAAATACCGGGGAGCTGTTTTTT. Translated: CASSLSPTRNTGELFF.

The V gene is TRBV4-2, the J gene TRBJ2-1; 11 bases map to TRBD2. The CDR3 runs 18 residues. V trimming: 1 base; J trimming: 8 bases; junction bases outside the gene matches: 13. The V gene's germline CDR1 is LGHNA and CDR2 YNFKEQ. Here the CDR3 DNA reads TGTGCCAGCAGCCAAGTTCCCGGGACTAGCGGAGTGGGGCATGAGCAGTTCTTC. It yields the protein CASSQVPGTSGVGHEQFF.

V and J are TRBV25-1 and TRBJ2-7; D perhaps matches TRBD1 (6 bases). The ends were cut back, 10 bases at V and 0 bases at J, with 13 bases in the middle. CDR1 is MGHDK, CDR2 SYGVNS, per germline. The CDR3 is 13 residues long. CDR3 sequence: CATRRGGSYEQYF. The CDR3 DNA follows: TGTGCCACCAGGAGAGGGGGCTCCTACGAGCAGTACTTC.

The chain carries TRBV9 and TRBJ1-3; a weak D match, TRBD1 (5 bases). The V gene's germline CDR1 is SGDLS and CDR2 YYNGEE. The V and J ends lost 2 bases and 0 bases respectively, with 6 bases between them. CDR3 length: 14 amino acids. The CDR3 loop is CASSVQGSGNTIYF. The CDR3 bases are TGTGCCAGCAGCGTCCAGGGCTCTGGAAACACCATATATTTT.

The rearrangement joins TRBV29-1 to TRBJ1-5; TRBD1 matches at 10 bases. The V gene's germline CDR1 is SQVTM and CDR2 ANQGSEA. This CDR3 comprises 16 residues. With 6 bases clipped from V and 7 bases from J, the junction kept 15 bases outside the gene matches. The CDR3 reads CSVVDRGALGEQPQHF. The CDR3 bases are TGCAGCGTCGTGGACAGGGGGGCCCTTGGGGAGCAGCCCCAGCATTTT.

This chain connects TRBV9 to TRBJ2-3; possible D gene TRBD2, 5 bases. Per germline, CDR1 SGDLS and CDR2 YYNGEE. Trimming left V 4 bases short and J 1 base short, with 13 bases between. The CDR3 extends over 15 amino acids. As DNA, the CDR3 is TGTGCCAGCAGCCACAGCCCCGGGGGCACAGATACGCAGTATTTT. It codes for CASSHSPGGTDTQYF.

The chain has TRBV11-3 and TRBJ2-7; TRBD2 matches 8 bases. After removal of 5 bases from V and 3 bases from J, the junction contained 9 bases not matched to a gene. CDR3 length: 15 amino acids. Looked up from germline, CDR1 is SGHNT and CDR2 is YENEEA. CDR3 amino acids: CASSLVTGLDYEQYF. CDR3 nucleotide sequence: TGTGCCAGCAGCCTAGTGACGGGACTAGACTACGAGCAGTACTTC.

This clone was recorded once. The chain recombines TRBV5-4 with TRBJ1-3; D is undetermined. CDR3 size: 11 residues. V was pared by 2 bases and J by 6 bases, with 3 bases between. Germline V gene sequence: CDR1 SGHNT, CDR2 YYREEE (reference sequence). This CDR3 reads CASSFKNTIYF. The CDR3, as DNA: TGTGCCAGCAGCTTCAAAAACACCATATATTTT.

The J gene is TRBJ2-5, the V gene TRBV5-1, with D possibly matching TRBD1 (5 bases). Germline V lookup: CDR1 SGHRS, CDR2 YFSETQ. V gave up 3 bases and J gave up 5 bases, with 11 bases separating them. The CDR3 covers 13 residues. CDR3 in DNA: TGCGCCAGCAGCTCGATGGGGCGGGAGACCCAGTACTTC. Protein product: CASSSMGRETQYF.

J is TRBJ1-5 and V is TRBV28; TRBD1 matches at 7 bases. CDR1 MDHEN and CDR2 SYDVKM come from the germline V gene. V trimming: 6 bases; J trimming: 4 bases; junction bases outside the gene matches: 3. CDR3 size: 13 residues. The CDR3 sequence is CASRRQGNQPQHF. In nucleotides, the CDR3 is TGTGCCAGCAGACGACAGGGAAATCAGCCCCAGCATTTT. Looking up the rest from reference TRBV28 and TRBJ1-5 gives the full variable domain: DVKVTQSSRYLVKRTGEKVFLECVQDMDHENMFWYRQDPGLGLRLIYFSYDVKMKEKGDIPEGYSVSREKKERFSLILESASTNQTSMYLCASRRQGNQPQHFGDGTRLSIL.

The chain couples TRBV18 to TRBJ1-2; no definite D call. The CDR3 has 13 residues. Trimming shortened V by 0 bases and J by 4 bases, and 6 bases separated the two germline ends. The germline V gene encodes CDR1 KGHSH and CDR2 LQKENI. The CDR3, as DNA: TGTGCCAGCTCACCACCTTCAGGCTATGGCTACACCTTC. Amino acids: CASSPPSGYGYTF.

The chain employs TRBV5-1 and TRBJ2-7, with 7 nucleotides matching TRBD1. Germline values: CDR1 SGHRS, CDR2 YFSETQ. Trimming at V came to 2 bases and at J to 3 bases, leaving 5 bases not matched to a gene. The CDR3 covers 14 residues. The CDR3: CASSLQTGNYEQYF. DNA for the CDR3: TGCGCCAGCAGCTTACAGACAGGGAACTACGAGCAGTACTTC. The full variable domain, rest sourced from reference TRBV5-1 and TRBJ2-7, is KAGVTQTPRYLIKTRGQQVTLSCSPISGHRSVSWYQQTPGQGLQFLFEYFSETQRNKGNFPGRFSGRQFSNSRSEMNVSTLELGDSALYLCASSLQTGNYEQYFGPGTRLTVT.

This chain uses TRBV6-1 with TRBJ1-4; 9 bases fit TRBD1. Germline V gives CDR1 MNHNS, CDR2 SASEGT. This CDR3 is built from 14 residues. The junction had 7 bases not matched to a gene; V was cut back by 7 bases and J by 7 bases. For the CDR3, the DNA is TGTGCCAGCACAGTGGGGACAGGGTCTGAAAAACTGTTTTTT. Translation gives CASTVGTGSEKLFF.

CDR3 amino acids: CASSISKGQGARGYTF. The CDR3 nucleotides are TGTGCCAGCAGCATTTCGAAGGGACAGGGGGCGAGAGGCTACACCTTC. This chain uses TRBV9 with TRBJ1-2; 12 bases map to TRBD1. The CDR3 loop spans 16 amino acids. Losses at the gene ends were 4 bases for V and 8 bases for J; bases not matched to a gene: 12. Germline V lookup: CDR1 SGDLS, CDR2 YYNGEE.